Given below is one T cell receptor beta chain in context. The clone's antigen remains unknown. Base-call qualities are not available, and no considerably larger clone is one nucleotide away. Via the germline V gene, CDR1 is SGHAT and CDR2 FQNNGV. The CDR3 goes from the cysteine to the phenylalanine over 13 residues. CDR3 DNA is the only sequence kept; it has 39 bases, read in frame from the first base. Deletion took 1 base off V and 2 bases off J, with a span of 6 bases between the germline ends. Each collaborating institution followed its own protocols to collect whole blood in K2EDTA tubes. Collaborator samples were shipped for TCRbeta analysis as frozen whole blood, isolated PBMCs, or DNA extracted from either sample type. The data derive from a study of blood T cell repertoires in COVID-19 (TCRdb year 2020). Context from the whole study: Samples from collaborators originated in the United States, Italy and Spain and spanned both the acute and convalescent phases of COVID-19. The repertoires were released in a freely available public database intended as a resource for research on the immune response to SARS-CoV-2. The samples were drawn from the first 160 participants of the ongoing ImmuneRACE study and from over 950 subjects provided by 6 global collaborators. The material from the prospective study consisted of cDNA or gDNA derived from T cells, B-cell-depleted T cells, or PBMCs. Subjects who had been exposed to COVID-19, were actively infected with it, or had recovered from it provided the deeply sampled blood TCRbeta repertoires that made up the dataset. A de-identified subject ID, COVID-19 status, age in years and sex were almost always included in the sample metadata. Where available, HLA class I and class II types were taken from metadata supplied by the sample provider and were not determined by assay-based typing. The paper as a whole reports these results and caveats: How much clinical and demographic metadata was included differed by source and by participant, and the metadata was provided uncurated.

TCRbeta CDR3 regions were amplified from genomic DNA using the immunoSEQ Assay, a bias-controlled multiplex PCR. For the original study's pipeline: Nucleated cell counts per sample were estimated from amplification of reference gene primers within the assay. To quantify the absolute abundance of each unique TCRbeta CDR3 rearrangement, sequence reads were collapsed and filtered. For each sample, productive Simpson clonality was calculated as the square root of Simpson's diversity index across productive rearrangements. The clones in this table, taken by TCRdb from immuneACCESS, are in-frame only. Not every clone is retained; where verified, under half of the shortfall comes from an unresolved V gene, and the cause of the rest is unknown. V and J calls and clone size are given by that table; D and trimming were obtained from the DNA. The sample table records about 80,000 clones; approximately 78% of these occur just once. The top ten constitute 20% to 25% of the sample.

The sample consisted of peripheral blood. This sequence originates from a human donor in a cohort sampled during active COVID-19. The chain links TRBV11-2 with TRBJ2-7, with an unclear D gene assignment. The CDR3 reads CASSLAGAYEQYF. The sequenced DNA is TGTGCCAGCAGCTTAGCCGGAGCCTACGAGCAGTACTTC.